The text below deals with one TCR beta chain. Its cognate antigen is unknown. Assay used: immunoSEQ multiplex PCR; TCRdb lists only in-frame clones, some missing. This sample has roughly 130,000 clones, with 80% to 90% found just once. The data stem from a study of T cell responses to AZD1222 COVID-19 vaccine. General observations from the study: Seropositive at baseline were only a handful of AZD1222 recipients. Donors were mostly white British, more females; clonal diversity possibly underestimated. Increased Spike-specific TCR breadth and depth were observed after two AZD1222 doses.

Germline-derived CDR1 and CDR2 are LNHNV and YYDKDF (reference sequence). The CDR3 consists of 16 residues. The J segment lost 3 bases and the V segment lost 0 bases, leaving 3 bases of the junction unmatched. The sample in question was peripheral blood, obtained on day 0 of AZD1222 vaccination. V usage is TRBV15 and J usage is TRBJ2-7, with TRBD1 matching 12 bases. This TCR derives from an adult in good health. The CDR3 protein is CATSREGQGANYEQYF. DNA for the CDR3: TGTGCCACCAGCAGAGAGGGACAGGGGGCTAACTACGAGCAGTACTTC.